This T cell receptor beta chain was sequenced in a study of shared clonotypes between healthy human individuals. Study overall: A couple of female and a few male donors aged 18 to 49 were enrolled.

Using immunoSEQ multiplex PCR, the repertoire was profiled, and TCRdb retains in-frame clones only, with some absent. The table includes approximately 590,000 clones, around 95% detected once. The sample holds one count of this clone. Its cognate antigen is unknown. General observations from the study: An expected dependence of interdonor clonotype sharing on sequencing depth was noted. Shared across a few donors were approximately 5% of the naive CD4 clonotypes.

Cells designated naive CD8 were CD45RO-negative and were positively selected for CCR7, with terminally differentiated effector memory CD45RA+ cells excluded. V lost 4 bases and J 0 bases, leaving 22 bases between the germline ends. The CDR3 extends over 18 amino acids. The germline V gene has CDR1 LNHDA and CDR2 SQIVND (reference sequence). Sequenced sample: naive CD8+ T cells sorted from blood. This sequence was found in a woman aged 30 to 39 in good health. The V and J genes are TRBV19 and TRBJ2-7, with a weak D call TRBD2 (6 bases). The CDR3 nucleotides are TGTGCCAGTAGTAACTTGGACGGGAGTAGCGGCAGCTCCTACGAGCAGTACTTC. This gives the protein CASSNLDGSSGSSYEQYF. Looking up the rest from reference TRBV19 and TRBJ2-7 gives the full variable domain: DGGITQSPKYLFRKEGQNVTLSCEQNLNHDAMYWYRQDPGQGLRLIYYSQIVNDFQKGDIAEGYSVSREKKESFPLTVTSAQKNPTAFYLCASSNLDGSSGSSYEQYFGPGTRLTVT.